The 24 T cell receptor beta chains given below trace back to one sample, sequenced in a study of CD8 T cells in ankylosing spondylitis. Their target antigens are unknown. Study-wide results and caveats: A TCR beta motif of about eight highly homologous variants seemed to mark ankylosing spondylitis blood.

TCRdb reprocessed the 5' RACE reads with MiXCR, giving one entry per CDR3 protein. This sample yields some 450,000 distinct CDR3 sequences, of which about 15% are seen a single time; approximately 0.97% belongs to the top ten. Sequenced: blood, either unsorted or a sorted T cell fraction (not recorded which). The receptors stem from a male donor with ankylosing spondylitis.

The rearrangement uses TRBV5-6 and TRBJ1-6; tentatively, D is TRBD1 (5 bases). The V and J ends lost 0 bases and 8 bases respectively, with 12 bases between them. From germline, CDR1 is SGHDT and CDR2 YYEEEE. This CDR3 has 15 amino acids. The CDR3 DNA sequence: TGTGCCAGCAGCTTGGCGGGGGGTCGGGATTCACCCCTCCACTTT. This codes for CASSLAGGRDSPLHF.

The genes are TRBV9 and TRBJ2-7, with D possibly matching TRBD1 (5 bases). CDR1 and CDR2 from the germline V gene are SGDLS and YYNGEE. This CDR3 spans 16 amino acids. Trimming pared 0 bases from V and 6 bases from J, leaving 19 bases between. This chain's CDR3 is CASSVGLAGSGGEQYF. The CDR3 region has the DNA TGTGCCAGCAGCGTAGGTTTAGCAGGGTCCGGTGGCGAGCAGTACTTC.

This chain joins TRBV7-6 and TRBJ1-4, with D uncertain. Germline V lookup: CDR1 SGHVS, CDR2 FNYEAQ. The CDR3 loop spans 12 amino acids. The ends were cut back, 2 bases at V and 8 bases at J, with 6 bases in the middle. The CDR3 nucleotides are TGTGCCAGCAGCTTATTTGGGGAAAAACTGTTTTTT. It codes for CASSLFGEKLFF.

A few counts support this clonotype. This rearrangement joins TRBV7-9 to TRBJ2-3; D is perhaps TRBD1 or TRBD2 (5 bases each). The CDR3 contains 11 residues. The germline V gene has CDR1 SEHNR and CDR2 FQNEAQ (reference sequence). V shed 7 bases and J shed 7 bases, with 9 bases lying between them. The CDR3 region has the DNA TGTGCCAGCACCGAGGGGAATACGCAGTATTTT. Amino acids: CASTEGNTQYF.

V gene TRBV20-1 combines with J gene TRBJ1-1; D perhaps matches TRBD1 (6 bases). There are 17 residues in the CDR3. Trimming took 5 bases from V and 0 from J, leaving 22 bases between them. Germline-derived CDR1 and CDR2 are DFQATT and SNEGSKA (reference sequence). CDR3 nucleotide sequence: TGCAGTGCTCCCTTCCCCCGGGACATAGCATTGAACACTGAAGCTTTCTTT. Translation gives CSAPFPRDIALNTEAFF.

This clonotype has more than one count but fewer than ten. The V and J genes are TRBV14 and TRBJ2-7; D is tentatively TRBD1 or TRBD2 (6 bases each). The CDR3 is 14 amino acids. Trimming pared 6 bases from V and 3 bases from J, leaving 15 bases between. From germline, CDR1 is SGHDN and CDR2 FVKESK. As DNA, the CDR3 is TGTGCCAGCAGTTATGCGGGACAACTCTACGAGCAGTACTTC. It yields the protein CASSYAGQLYEQYF. Together with reference TRBV14 and TRBJ2-7, the CDR3 gives the full variable domain: EAGVTQFPSHSVIEKGQTVTLRCDPISGHDNLYWYRRVMGKEIKFLLHFVKESKQDESGMPNNRFLAERTGGTYSTLKVQPAELEDSGVYFCASSYAGQLYEQYFGPGTRLTVT.

This clonotype was counted ten times or more. The chain uses TRBV12-3 or TRBV12-4 and TRBJ2-7, with 8 nucleotides matching TRBD2. V lost 6 bases, J lost 3 bases, and 10 bases stayed unmatched. This CDR3 comprises 15 residues. CDR3: CASSLSGRTFYEQYF. CDR3 nucleotide sequence: TGTGCCAGCAGCCTAAGCGGGAGAACATTCTACGAGCAGTACTTC.

The table lists this clonotype with a few counts. This chain links TRBV20-1 with TRBJ2-7, with D perhaps TRBD2 (7 bases). V lost 0 bases and J lost 9, with 24 bases in between. Germline V gene data show CDR1 as DFQATT and CDR2 as SNEGSKA (reference sequence). The CDR3 consists of 16 residues. CDR3 residues: CSAREGGAWEFVGQYF. Written as DNA, the CDR3 is TGCAGTGCTAGAGAGGGGGGGGCGTGGGAGTTCGTTGGGCAGTACTTC.

In this sample, this clonotype turned up a few times. The chain couples TRBV29-1 to TRBJ2-7; D is perhaps TRBD2 (5 bases). The CDR3 runs to 13 residues. Germline CDR1 and CDR2: SQVTM and ANQGSEA. V lost 7 bases and J 6 bases, leaving 19 bases between the germline ends. The CDR3 DNA reads TGCAGCGAAGGGCCGCAACTAGTACGCGAGCAGTACTTC. Translated: CSEGPQLVREQYF.

This clonotype was seen a few times. The chain uses TRBV7-8 and TRBJ2-1; the match to TRBD2 covers 7 bases. The CDR3 extends over 17 amino acids. Germline V gene data show CDR1 as SGHVS and CDR2 as FQNEAQ. Trimming at V came to 5 bases and at J to 3 bases, leaving 13 bases not matched to a gene. The DNA for the CDR3 is TGTGCCAGCAGCCCCGGCGGGGGAGTGGGTTTCTACAATGAGCAGTTCTTC. This codes for CASSPGGGVGFYNEQFF.

The table lists this clonotype with many counts. This sequence joins TRBV7-8 and TRBJ1-6; possible D gene TRBD1, 6 bases. V lost 2 bases, J lost 10 bases, and 12 bases lay in between. Germline V CDR1 and CDR2: SGHVS, FQNEAQ. The CDR3 spans 14 residues. The CDR3 DNA sequence: TGTGCCAGCAGCTTACTCAGGGGAGACTCACCCCTCCACTTT. It encodes CASSLLRGDSPLHF.

The J gene is TRBJ2-7, the V gene TRBV6-2 or TRBV6-3, with TRBD2 as a possible D gene (5 bases). V lost 2 bases and J 0 bases, leaving 11 bases between the germline ends. The CDR3 extends over 15 amino acids. Per germline, CDR1 MNHEY and CDR2 SVGEGT. The CDR3 coding sequence is TGTGCCAGCAGTTACCGCGGACTGGGCTCCTACGAGCAGTACTTC. Translation: CASSYRGLGSYEQYF.

This clonotype was picked up many times. The rearrangement links TRBV29-1 to TRBJ2-7; the D is unclear. Trimming left V 4 bases short and J 3 bases short, with 25 bases between. The CDR3 is 17 amino acids. In germline, CDR1 is SQVTM, CDR2 ANQGSEA. For the CDR3, the DNA is TGCAGCGTTGCGGGCAAGTCCCTCGGTCAGCGCAACTACGAGCAGTACTTC. Translation gives CSVAGKSLGQRNYEQYF.

The chain carries TRBV10-3 and TRBJ2-2; 9 bases align to TRBD1. Germline CDR1 and CDR2: ENHRY and SYGVKD. The CDR3 consists of 13 residues. V was pared by 10 bases and J by 6 bases, with 6 bases of the junction left unmatched. CDR3 loop: CATTGGWAGELFF. In DNA form, the CDR3 reads TGTGCCACGACAGGGGGGTGGGCCGGGGAGCTGTTTTTT.

This clonotype turned up a few times. This rearrangement joins TRBV12-3 or TRBV12-4 to TRBJ2-1, with 11 bases that match TRBD2. V lost 4 bases to trimming and J lost 10 bases; unmatched junction nucleotides: 12. The CDR3 covers 16 residues. CDR3 DNA sequence: TGTGCCAGCAGTTACTCTAGCGGGGGGACACAACGCGAGCAGTTCTTC. This sequence encodes CASSYSSGGTQREQFF.

The chain employs TRBV10-3 and TRBJ1-2; perhaps TRBD1 as D (6 bases). V was shortened by 7 bases and J by 4 bases, with 13 bases between the two germline ends. The CDR3 is 13 amino acids. Germline V gene data show CDR1 as ENHRY and CDR2 as SYGVKD. CDR3 in DNA: TGTGCCATCACGGGGGGCAAAGGCTATGGCTACACCTTC. This codes for CAITGGKGYGYTF.

The V and J genes are TRBV25-1 and TRBJ2-5; 9 bases agree with TRBD2. The V gene's germline CDR1 is MGHDK and CDR2 SYGVNS. V was pared by 2 bases and J by 2 bases, with 3 bases of the junction left unmatched. The CDR3 extends over 15 amino acids. The CDR3 DNA reads as TGTGCCAGCAGTGAAGCTAGCGGGGCACAAGAGACCCAGTACTTC. This sequence encodes CASSEASGAQETQYF. Full variable domain (rest looked up from reference TRBV25-1 and TRBJ2-5): EADIYQTPRYLVIGTGKKITLECSQTMGHDKMYWYQQDPGMELHLIHYSYGVNSTEKGDLSSESTVSRIRTEHFPLTLESARPSHTSQYLCASSEASGAQETQYFGPGTRLLVL.

This clonotype has just a few counts. This sequence joins TRBV18 and TRBJ1-1, with TRBD1 matching over 8 bases. The V segment lost 3 bases and the J segment 5 bases; nucleotides outside the gene matches: 5. The CDR3 loop spans 14 amino acids. Germline loops: CDR1 KGHSH, CDR2 LQKENI. CDR3 residues: CASSPTGDKTEAFF. The CDR3 coding sequence is TGTGCCAGCTCACCGACAGGGGACAAAACTGAAGCTTTCTTT.

This clonotype was recorded many times. The genes are TRBV15 and TRBJ2-5; the D gene is possibly TRBD1 (6 bases). This CDR3 region has 15 residues. Germline V gene lookup returns CDR1 LNHNV and CDR2 YYDKDF (reference sequence). Trimming stripped 1 base from V and 2 bases from J, with 11 bases between. The CDR3 protein is CATSRAGAPQETQYF. DNA for the CDR3: TGTGCCACCAGCAGAGCAGGGGCTCCTCAAGAGACCCAGTACTTC. Drawing the rest from reference TRBV15 and TRBJ2-5, the complete variable domain is DAMVIQNPRYQVTQFGKPVTLSCSQTLNHNVMYWYQQKSSQAPKLLFHYYDKDFNNEADTPDNFQSRRPNTSFCFLDIRSPGLGDTAMYLCATSRAGAPQETQYFGPGTRLLVL.

This clonotype was seen many times. The chain couples TRBV12-3 or TRBV12-4 to TRBJ2-2; D is undetermined. V was clipped by 7 bases and J by 0 bases, with 6 bases between them. This CDR3 spans 13 amino acids. Written as DNA, the CDR3 is TGTGCCAGCACGCTAACGAACACCGGGGAGCTGTTTTTT. Residues: CASTLTNTGELFF.

The rearrangement joins TRBV12-3 or TRBV12-4 to TRBJ1-1, with D perhaps TRBD1 (6 bases). This CDR3 region has 12 residues. Between the trimmed V and J ends, which lost 6 bases and 7 bases, there was a span of 12 bases. CDR3 in DNA: TGTGCCAGCAGCGCAAGGGGGTATGAAGCTTTCTTT. Translating it yields CASSARGYEAFF.

This clonotype was detected a few times. In DNA form, the CDR3 reads TGCAGTGCTAGCCAGATTAATTCACCCCTCCACTTT. Protein sequence: CSASQINSPLHF. The chain joins TRBV20-1 to TRBJ1-6; unclear D gene. Germline V CDR1 and CDR2: DFQATT, SNEGSKA (reference sequence). V was trimmed by 3 bases and J by 6 bases, leaving 6 bases between them. The CDR3 runs 12 residues.

This clonotype has a handful of counts. The V gene is TRBV3-1, the J gene TRBJ2-1; TRBD2 aligns across 9 bases. This CDR3 region has 18 residues. V was pared by 7 bases and J by 7 bases, with 20 bases of the junction left unmatched. CDR1 and CDR2 from the germline V gene are LGHDT and YNNKEL (reference sequence). The CDR3 reads CASIAKIQREVSGNEQFF. The CDR3 DNA reads as TGTGCCAGCATAGCCAAGATCCAGCGGGAGGTTTCGGGTAATGAGCAGTTCTTC.

This clonotype was observed a few times. The chain joins TRBV11-1 to TRBJ1-5; TRBD1 aligns across 8 bases. With 1 base clipped from V and 4 bases from J, the junction kept 12 bases outside the gene matches. The CDR3 loop spans 18 amino acids. Germline V CDR1 and CDR2: SGHAT, FQDESV (reference sequence). The CDR3 region is CASSLDRGSSLRNQPQHF. The CDR3 nucleotides are TGTGCCAGCAGCTTAGACAGGGGGTCTTCTCTTCGAAATCAGCCCCAGCATTTT.